This TCR beta chain came from a study of long-term antiretroviral therapy in people with HIV. Remarks on this clone: Its antigen is currently unknown.

Study-wide results and limits: The clones with expansion before ART were dominant in the repertoire at all time points. No data were available on ART adherence, viral resistance or therapy changes. Repertoires from HIV showed CDR3 length ranges narrower than those of controls.

This CDR3 is built from 13 residues. Trimming pared 0 bases from V and 8 bases from J, leaving 10 bases between. CDR1 MRHNA and CDR2 SNTAGT come from the germline V gene. The assay, immunoSEQ v3.0, was run at survey level. Sequencing was performed with immunoSEQ multiplex PCR; in TCRdb, only in-frame clones are kept and a portion is missing. Found here are just under 20,000 clones, about 87% of them singletons; the top ten hold approximately 3.7%. This TCR was sampled from a man aged 18 to 30 with HIV. The sequencing used unsorted PBMCs, collected 2.1 years after starting antiretroviral therapy. This rearrangement joins TRBV6-4 to TRBJ1-2; D is ambiguous. The CDR3 region has the DNA TGTGCCAGCAGTGACTCCTCCGGAGTAGGCTACACCTTC. Amino acid sequence: CASSDSSGVGYTF.